The clone carrying this TCR beta chain was counted many times. The data were taken from a study of T cells after yellow fever vaccination. About the study: SMART-Seq v4 Ultra Low Input prepared libraries from low-cell fractions.

Looked up from germline, CDR1 is SGDLS and CDR2 is YYNGEE. V gave up 0 bases and J gave up 0 bases, with 9 bases separating them. This CDR3 has 15 residues. The 5'RACE template-switching step produced TCR cDNA and added a universal primer site and UMIs. TCRdb independently ran MiXCR on the 5' RACE reads; one entry per CDR3 protein. The table lists 250,000 to 400,000 distinct CDR3 sequences, 3.5% to 5% of them singletons, with 19% in the top ten. This chain uses TRBV9 with TRBJ1-2; D not resolved. The origin of this receptor is a man between 18 and 29 years old who received the YFV17D yellow fever vaccine. Sample: PBMCs, taken 15 days after the yellow fever booster vaccination. CDR3 coding DNA: TGTGCCAGCAGCGTAGGGCGGCTAACTAACTATGGCTACACCTTC. This gives the protein CASSVGRLTNYGYTF.